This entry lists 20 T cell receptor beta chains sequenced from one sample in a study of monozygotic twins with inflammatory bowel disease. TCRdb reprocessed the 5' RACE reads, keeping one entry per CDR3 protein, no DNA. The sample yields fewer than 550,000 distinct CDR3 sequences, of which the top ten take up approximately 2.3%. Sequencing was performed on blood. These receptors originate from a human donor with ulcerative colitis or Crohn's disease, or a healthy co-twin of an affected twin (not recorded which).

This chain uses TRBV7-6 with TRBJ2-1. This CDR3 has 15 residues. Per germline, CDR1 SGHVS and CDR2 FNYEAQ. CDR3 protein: CASSSTEAPYNEQFF.

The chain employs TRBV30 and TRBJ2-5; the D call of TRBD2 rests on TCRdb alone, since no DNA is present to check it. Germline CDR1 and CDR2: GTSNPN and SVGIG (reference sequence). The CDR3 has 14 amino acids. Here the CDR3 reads CAWRKRDLQETQYF.

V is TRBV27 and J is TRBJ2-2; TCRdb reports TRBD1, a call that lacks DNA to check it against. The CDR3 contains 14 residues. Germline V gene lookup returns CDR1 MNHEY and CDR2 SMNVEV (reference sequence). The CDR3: CASRGVVWTGELFF.

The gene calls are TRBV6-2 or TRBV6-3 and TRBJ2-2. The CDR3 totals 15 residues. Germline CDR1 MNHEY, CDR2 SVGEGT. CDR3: CASSYGGRGAGELFF.

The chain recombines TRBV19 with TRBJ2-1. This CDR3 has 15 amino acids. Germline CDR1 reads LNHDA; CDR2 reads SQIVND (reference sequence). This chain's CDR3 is CASNRRGNSYNEQFF.

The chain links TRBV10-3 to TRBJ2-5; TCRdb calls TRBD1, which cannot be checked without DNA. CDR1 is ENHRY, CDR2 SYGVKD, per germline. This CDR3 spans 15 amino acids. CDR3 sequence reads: CAISEHGQGEETQYF.

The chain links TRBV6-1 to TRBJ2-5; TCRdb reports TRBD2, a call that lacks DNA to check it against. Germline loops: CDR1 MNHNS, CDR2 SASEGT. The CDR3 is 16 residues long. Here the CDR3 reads CASSPGTSVSQETQYF.

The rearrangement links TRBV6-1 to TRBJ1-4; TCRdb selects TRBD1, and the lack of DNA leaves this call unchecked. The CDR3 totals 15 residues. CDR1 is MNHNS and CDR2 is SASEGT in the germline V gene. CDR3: CASSRTGQVNEKLFF.

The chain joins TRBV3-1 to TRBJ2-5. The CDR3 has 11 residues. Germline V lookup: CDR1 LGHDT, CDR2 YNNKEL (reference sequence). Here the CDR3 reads CASRIGETQYF.

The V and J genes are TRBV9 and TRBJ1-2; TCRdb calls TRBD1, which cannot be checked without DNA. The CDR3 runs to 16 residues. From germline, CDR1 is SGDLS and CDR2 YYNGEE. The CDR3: CASSVEIYGTDYGYTF.

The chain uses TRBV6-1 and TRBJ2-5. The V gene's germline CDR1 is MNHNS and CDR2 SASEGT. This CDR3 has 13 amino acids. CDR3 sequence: CASRMTHQETQYF.

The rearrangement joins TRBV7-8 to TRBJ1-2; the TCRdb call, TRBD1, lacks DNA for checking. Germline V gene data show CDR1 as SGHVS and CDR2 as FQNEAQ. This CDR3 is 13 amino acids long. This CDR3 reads CASSFTGQYGYTF.

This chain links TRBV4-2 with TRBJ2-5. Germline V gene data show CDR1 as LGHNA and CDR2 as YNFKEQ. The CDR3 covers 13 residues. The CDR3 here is CASSQVAQETQYF.

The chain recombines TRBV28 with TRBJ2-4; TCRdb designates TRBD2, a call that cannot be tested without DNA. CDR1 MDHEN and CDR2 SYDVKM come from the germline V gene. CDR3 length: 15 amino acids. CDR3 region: CASSRIAGGQNIQYF.

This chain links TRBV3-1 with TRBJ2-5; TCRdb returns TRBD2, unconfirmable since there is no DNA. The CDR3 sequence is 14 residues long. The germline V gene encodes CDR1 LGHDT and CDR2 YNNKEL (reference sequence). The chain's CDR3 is CASSPGTTGETQYF.

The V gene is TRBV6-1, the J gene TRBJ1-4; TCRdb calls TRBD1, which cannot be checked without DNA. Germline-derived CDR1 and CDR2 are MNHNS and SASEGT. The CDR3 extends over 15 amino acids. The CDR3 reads CASSERGTGDEKLFF.

This chain's CDR3 is CASSSDRVAYEQYF. The V call is TRBV12-3 or TRBV12-4, the J call TRBJ2-7; TCRdb names TRBD1, which stays unverified in the absence of DNA. This CDR3 has 14 residues.

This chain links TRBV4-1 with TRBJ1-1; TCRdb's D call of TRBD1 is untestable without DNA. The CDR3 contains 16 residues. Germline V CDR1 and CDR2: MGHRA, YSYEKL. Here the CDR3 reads CASSQALDLYRRPPPF.

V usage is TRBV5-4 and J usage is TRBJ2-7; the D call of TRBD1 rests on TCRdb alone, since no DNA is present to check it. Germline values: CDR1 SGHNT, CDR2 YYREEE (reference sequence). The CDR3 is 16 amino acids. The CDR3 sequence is CASSLTGTGLHYEQYF.

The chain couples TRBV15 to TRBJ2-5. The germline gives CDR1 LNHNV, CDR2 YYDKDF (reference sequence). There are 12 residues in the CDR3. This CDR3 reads CATSREGETQYF. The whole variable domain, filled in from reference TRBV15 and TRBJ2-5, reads DAMVIQNPRYQVTQFGKPVTLSCSQTLNHNVMYWYQQKSSQAPKLLFHYYDKDFNNEADTPDNFQSRRPNTSFCFLDIRSPGLGDTAMYLCATSREGETQYFGPGTRLLVL.